The 10 T cell receptor beta chains in this list originate from one sample, sequenced in a study of T cell responses to AZD1222 COVID-19 vaccine (dated by TCRdb to 2020 to 2023). In light of the paper, this sample's time point label describes: baseline before first vaccination. Libraries were made using the immunoSEQ multiplex PCR assay. This is the immuneACCESS table as TCRdb keeps it, with only in-frame sequences that have V and J called. A part of the clones is gone; compared with another copy, unresolved V genes explain less than half, and the rest is unexplained. The sample records under 150,000 clones, roughly 85% of which are singletons. Clones ranked in the top ten supply roughly 1.6% of the sample. The sequences come from peripheral blood, collected on day 0 of AZD1222 vaccination. The source of these receptors is an adult in good health.

This chain joins TRBV7-2 and TRBJ2-7; TRBD1 agrees at 9 bases. CDR3 length: 16 amino acids. From germline, CDR1 is SGHTA and CDR2 FQGNSA. The trim removed 7 bases at V and 4 bases at J, leaving 14 bases unmatched. The CDR3: CASMSLFGTGFYEQYF. The CDR3 DNA is TGTGCCAGCATGTCCCTATTTGGGACAGGGTTTTACGAGCAGTACTTC.

This chain uses TRBV11-3 with TRBJ1-4; D is undetermined. Trimming stripped 1 base from V and 5 bases from J, with 11 bases between. The CDR3 contains 15 residues. CDR1 is SGHNT, CDR2 YENEEA, per germline. The CDR3 nucleotides read TGTGCCAGCAGCTTAGCAGGCGGCTACAATGAAAAACTGTTTTTT. Translated, it gives CASSLAGGYNEKLFF. The entire variable domain, with the rest obtained from reference TRBV11-3 and TRBJ1-4, is as follows: EAGVVQSPRYKIIEKKQPVAFWCNPISGHNTLYWYLQNLGQGPELLIRYENEEAVDDSQLPKDRFSAERLKGVDSTLKIQPAELGDSAVYLCASSLAGGYNEKLFFGSGTQLSVL.

This sequence joins TRBV9 and TRBJ2-3; D is possibly TRBD2 (5 bases). Trimming took off 6 bases at V and 1 base at J, with 12 bases between the two ends. Germline V gene sequence: CDR1 SGDLS, CDR2 YYNGEE. This CDR3 is 14 amino acids long. This CDR3 is CASTVDGGTDTQYF. The CDR3 bases are TGTGCCAGCACCGTCGACGGGGGCACAGATACGCAGTATTTT.

The chain uses TRBV9 and TRBJ2-5, with 9 bases that match TRBD2. The CDR3 consists of 15 residues. Germline CDR1 and CDR2: SGDLS and YYNGEE. V was pared by 4 bases and J by 2 bases, with 6 bases of the junction left unmatched. The CDR3: CASSMRLAAQETQYF. DNA of the CDR3: TGTGCCAGCAGCATGAGACTAGCGGCACAAGAGACCCAGTACTTC.

V and J are TRBV28 and TRBJ1-4; D gene ambiguous. CDR3 size: 11 residues. CDR1 and CDR2 from the germline V gene are MDHEN and SYDVKM. With 3 bases removed from V and 8 bases from J, the gap between germline ends came to 4 bases. In DNA, the CDR3 is TGTGCCAGCAGTTTCGGCGAAAAACTGTTTTTT. This sequence encodes CASSFGEKLFF.

The chain recombines TRBV5-4 with TRBJ1-2; the match to TRBD1 covers 8 bases. CDR3 length: 14 amino acids. The germline V gene encodes CDR1 SGHNT and CDR2 YYREEE (reference sequence). With V trimmed by 5 bases and J by 3 bases, 6 bases remained unmatched. The CDR3 nucleotides are TGTGCCAGCAGGGAATGGGACAGGCACTATGGCTACACCTTC. Protein sequence: CASREWDRHYGYTF.

This chain joins TRBV4-1 and TRBJ1-2; D remains ambiguous. Germline CDR1 is MGHRA and CDR2 is YSYEKL. The length of the CDR3 is 14 residues. Deletions cut 2 bases from V and 2 bases from J, with 9 bases between. For the CDR3, the DNA is TGCGCCAGCAGCCAACTGGGATCGAACTATGGCTACACCTTC. Its protein is CASSQLGSNYGYTF.

The chain has TRBV7-2 and TRBJ2-5; D might be TRBD2 (6 bases). V was trimmed by 5 bases and J by 4 bases, leaving 11 bases between them. Germline assignment: CDR1 SGHTA and CDR2 FQGNSA. The CDR3 length is 13 residues. CDR3 nucleotides: TGTGCCAGCAGCGCGGACGGGGGAGAGACCCAGTACTTC. It codes for CASSADGGETQYF. Variable domain in full (rest from reference TRBV7-2 and TRBJ2-5): GAGVSQSPSNKVTEKGKDVELRCDPISGHTALYWYRQSLGQGLEFLIYFQGNSAPDKSGLPSDRFSAERTGGSVSTLTIQRTQQEDSAVYLCASSADGGETQYFGPGTRLLVL.

The genes are TRBV11-2 and TRBJ2-7; 9 bases map to TRBD2. Per the germline V gene, CDR1 is SGHAT and CDR2 is FQNNGV. This CDR3 comprises 14 residues. V was pared by 0 bases and J by 3 bases, with 0 bases of the junction left unmatched. Here the CDR3 DNA reads TGTGCCAGCAGCTTAGATAGCGGGGGCTACGAGCAGTACTTC. Its protein product is CASSLDSGGYEQYF.

The chain recombines TRBV27 with TRBJ1-2; D call uncertain. Trimming shortened V by 8 bases and J by 0 bases, and 13 bases separated the two germline ends. This CDR3 spans 14 amino acids. CDR1 and CDR2 (germline): MNHEY, SMNVEV (reference sequence). This chain's CDR3 is CASRLPGSNYGYTF. CDR3 DNA: TGTGCCAGCCGACTACCGGGGTCTAACTATGGCTACACCTTC.